This T cell receptor (beta chain) was sequenced for a study of blood T cell repertoires in COVID-19. Study details: The United States, Italy and Spain provided the acute and convalescent COVID-19 samples. T cells, B-cell-depleted T cells, or PBMCs provided the cDNA or gDNA that served as material.

This table comes from immunoSEQ multiplex PCR, and its TCRdb copy is limited to in-frame clones, with some not included. The profile shows 150,000 to 200,000 clones, almost 80% of them singletons. The germline V and J ends were trimmed by 4 bases and 3 bases, with 12 bases remaining between them. The CDR3 runs 14 residues. The germline V gene encodes CDR1 SGHTA and CDR2 FQGNSA. Sequences were obtained from peripheral blood. V is TRBV7-2 and J is TRBJ1-2; D possibly corresponds to TRBD1 (6 bases). The receptor's source is a man in his 60s with active or convalescent COVID-19. The CDR3 here is CASSSGVYDYGYTF. CDR3 nucleotides: TGTGCCAGCAGCTCAGGGGTGTATGACTATGGCTACACCTTC.